The 12 T cell receptor beta chains presented below share a single source sample, sequenced in a study of blood T cells in healthy people across ages. Primed by a sample-barcoded 5' primer and a J-beta primer mix, a second PCR proceeded for about 6 to 11 cycles. A single record per CDR3 protein comes from TCRdb applying MiXCR to the 5' RACE reads. Here the sample spans about 1.5 million distinct CDR3 sequences, about 43% being singletons. Sequencing input: blood. The receptors derive from a woman under 30 in good health.

The V and J genes are TRBV4-1 and TRBJ1-1, with no clear D. Germline-derived CDR1 and CDR2 are MGHRA and YSYEKL. Trimming removed 0 bases at V and 1 base at J, with 6 bases between. The CDR3 extends over 14 amino acids. CDR3 amino acids: CASSQDGSNTEAFF. CDR3 DNA: TGCGCCAGCAGCCAAGATGGCTCGAACACTGAAGCTTTCTTT.

The chain combines TRBV7-2 with TRBJ2-3; the D gene could be TRBD1 or TRBD2 (5 bases each). The germline V and J ends were trimmed by 6 bases and 3 bases, with 16 bases remaining between them. CDR1 and CDR2 (germline): SGHTA, FQGNSA. The CDR3 contains 15 residues. The CDR3 coding sequence is TGTGCCAGCAGATCCCAAATGGGACGAACAGATACGCAGTATTTT. This encodes CASRSQMGRTDTQYF.

This chain connects TRBV28 to TRBJ1-2, with 12 positions matching TRBD1. V lost 7 bases and J lost 5; bases outside the gene matches: 8. CDR3 size: 15 residues. Per germline, CDR1 MDHEN and CDR2 SYDVKM. CDR3 region: CASKIRDRGLYGYTF. CDR3 nucleotide sequence: TGTGCCAGCAAAATCCGGGACAGGGGGCTGTATGGCTACACCTTC.

This sequence joins TRBV15 and TRBJ1-2, with a possible D match to TRBD1 (6 bases). The germline V gene encodes CDR1 LNHNV and CDR2 YYDKDF (reference sequence). V shed 5 bases and J shed 7 bases, with 14 bases lying between them. This CDR3 has 13 amino acids. The CDR3 is CATSSYQGCGYTF. The CDR3 region has the DNA TGTGCCACCAGCTCATATCAGGGGTGTGGCTACACCTTC.

The V and J genes are TRBV27 and TRBJ2-1, with D tentatively TRBD2 (5 bases). Germline CDR1 MNHEY, CDR2 SMNVEV (reference sequence). The CDR3 extends over 15 amino acids. Trimming cost V 8 bases and J 5 bases, with 19 bases left between them. The CDR3 DNA reads TGTGCCAGCGGCGTACTAGAGGTTAAGAACAATGAGCAGTTCTTC. Translation: CASGVLEVKNNEQFF.

This clonotype has only one observation. The chain employs TRBV25-1 and TRBJ2-7, with D possibly matching TRBD1 (6 bases). The germline V and J ends were trimmed by 5 bases and 9 bases, with 17 bases remaining between them. The CDR3 consists of 13 residues. The germline CDR1 and CDR2 sequences are MGHDK and SYGVNS. DNA of the CDR3: TGTGCCAGCAGTCAAACCACTAGGGACATGCAGTACTTC. This gives the protein CASSQTTRDMQYF.

The chain links TRBV7-6 to TRBJ2-1; TRBD2 is a possible D gene (6 bases). Germline CDR1 is SGHVS and CDR2 is FNYEAQ. The CDR3 totals 14 residues. V lost 2 bases and J lost 6, with 11 bases in between. The CDR3 loop is CASSLRTGSNEQFF. CDR3 bases: TGTGCCAGCAGCTTAAGAACCGGGAGCAATGAGCAGTTCTTC.

This clonotype was observed a handful of times. The chain uses TRBV6-1 and TRBJ1-1; D remains ambiguous. This CDR3 contains 14 residues. The V and J ends lost 3 bases and 6 bases respectively, with 14 bases between them. Per germline, CDR1 MNHNS and CDR2 SASEGT. The CDR3 coding sequence is TGTGCCAGCAGTGAGGAGTACGGTAGCCCTGAAGCTTTCTTT. This translates into CASSEEYGSPEAFF.

CDR3 in amino acids: CASSYSGRAGLPNYGYTF. In DNA, the CDR3 is TGTGCCAGCAGTTACAGTGGCAGGGCGGGACTACCAAACTATGGCTACACCTTC. The chain links TRBV6-5 to TRBJ1-2, with TRBD1 as a possible D gene (5 bases). V was trimmed by 2 bases and J by 2 bases, leaving 21 bases between them. This CDR3 has 18 amino acids. Germline V CDR1 and CDR2: MNHEY, SVGAGI.

The chain combines TRBV29-1 with TRBJ1-2, with 8 positions matching TRBD1. V trimming: 6 bases; J trimming: 5 bases; junction bases outside the gene matches: 8. This CDR3 has 13 residues. The germline gives CDR1 SQVTM, CDR2 ANQGSEA. The CDR3 reads CSVPTGGVYGYTF. The DNA for the CDR3 is TGCAGCGTCCCAACAGGGGGAGTGTATGGCTACACCTTC.

The rearrangement links TRBV19 to TRBJ1-2; D perhaps matches TRBD1 (6 bases). Germline CDR1 is LNHDA and CDR2 is SQIVND (reference sequence). The germline V and J ends were trimmed by 0 bases and 5 bases, with 16 bases remaining between them. There are 16 residues in the CDR3. Here the CDR3 reads CASSIENRAFSYGYTF. The CDR3 DNA sequence: TGTGCCAGTAGTATAGAGAACAGGGCTTTCTCATATGGCTACACCTTC.

This clonotype occurred a few times. The V call is TRBV5-1, the J call TRBJ2-3; a weak D match, TRBD1 (6 bases). The CDR3 loop spans 17 amino acids. The germline V gene has CDR1 SGHRS and CDR2 YFSETQ. V was trimmed by 5 bases and J by 0 bases, leaving 19 bases between them. The chain's CDR3 is CASRQGGGRTSTDTQYF. CDR3 nucleotide sequence: TGCGCCAGCAGGCAAGGTGGGGGCCGAACTAGCACAGATACGCAGTATTTT.